This TCR beta chain stems from a study of shared clonotypes between healthy human individuals. Germline lookup yields CDR1 SGDLS and CDR2 YYNGEE. This CDR3 has 13 residues. V lost 0 bases to trimming and J lost 0 bases, with 3 bases between them. Sequencing used immunoSEQ multiplex PCR; TCRdb keeps in-frame clones, though not all of them. The top ten clones hold around 0.32% of a sample with about 380,000 clones, approximately 97% of them seen once. The J gene is TRBJ1-1, the V gene TRBV9; D not resolved. The sequencing input was memory CD8+ T cells sorted from blood. Subset in this sample: CD45RO+ cells pooled with CCR7-negative TemRA cells. The clonotype was recovered from a man aged 25 to 45 in good health. The CDR3 is CASSVGMNTEAFF. CDR3 bases: TGTGCCAGCAGCGTAGGGATGAACACTGAAGCTTTCTTT. The variable domain in full, completed from reference TRBV9 and TRBJ1-1, reads DSGVTQTPKHLITATGQRVTLRCSPRSGDLSVYWYQQSLDQGLQFLIQYYNGEERAKGNILERFSAQQFPDLHSELNLSSLELGDSALYFCASSVGMNTEAFFGQGTRLTVV.